The clone carrying this T cell receptor beta chain was observed once. Its antigen is undetermined. This specimen comes from a study of cytomegalovirus exposure and HLA in healthy donors. Broader study findings: As confirmed in vitro, a few CMV-associated chains were specific for CMV antigens. Researchers counted roughly 150 TCR beta chains as cytomegalovirus-associated. That first-cohort TCR clusters tended to co-occur in the 95 to 150 validation repertoires was found in a later analysis.

Clones were sequenced by immunoSEQ multiplex PCR, and TCRdb holds only the in-frame ones, with some missing. The sample lists 250,000 to 300,000 clones, 90% occurring once. An approximately 120-subject validation cohort, separate from the roughly 700-subject first cohort, supplied the donors. V dropped 7 bases and J dropped 2; count of bases not matched to a gene: 3. The CDR3 loop spans 14 amino acids. Germline V lookup: CDR1 SNHLY, CDR2 FYNNEI. This TCR derives from a woman aged 18-35 years in good health and CMV-seronegative. The sample consisted of PBMCs. The V call is TRBV2, the J call TRBJ2-3; 10 bases agree with TRBD2. The DNA of the CDR3 is TGTGCCAGCACCAGCGGGGGGGCCACAGATACGCAGTATTTT. Its translation is CASTSGGATDTQYF. Combining the CDR3 with reference TRBV2 and TRBJ2-3 gives the whole variable domain EPEVTQTPSHQVTQMGQEVILRCVPISNHLYFYWYRQILGQKVEFLVSFYNNEISEKSEIFDDQFSVERPDGSNFTLKIRSTKLEDSAMYFCASTSGGATDTQYFGPGTRLTVL.